These 13 T cell receptor beta chains originate from one sample sequenced in a study of CD8 T cells in Susac syndrome. An input of roughly 0.45 to 1 ug of RNA was subjected to reverse transcription using random hexamers. TCRdb analysed the immunoSEQ multiplex PCR reads with MiXCR anew, one entry per CDR3 protein. The sample lists 110,000 or so distinct CDR3 sequences, around 95% occurring once. The sequencing sample was made of CD4+ T cells from PBMCs. The origin of the receptors is a human donor in good health.

The chain combines TRBV7-2 with TRBJ2-1; TRBD2 agrees at 13 bases. With 5 bases clipped from V and 9 bases from J, the junction kept 7 bases outside the gene matches. In germline, CDR1 is SGHTA, CDR2 FQGNSA. The CDR3 covers 15 residues. The CDR3: CASSDTSGRAGEQFF. The DNA of the CDR3 is TGTGCCAGCAGCGATACTAGCGGGAGGGCCGGTGAGCAGTTCTTC.

The V gene is TRBV29-1, the J gene TRBJ1-1; D ambiguous. Germline CDR1 and CDR2: SQVTM and ANQGSEA. The CDR3 consists of 13 residues. Trimming pared 3 bases from V and 0 bases from J, leaving 8 bases between. The CDR3, as DNA: TGCAGCGTTGAGAAACCGCTGAACACTGAAGCTTTCTTT. Its protein is CSVEKPLNTEAFF.

The gene calls are TRBV12-3 or TRBV12-4 and TRBJ2-7; D is uncertain. V was shortened by 3 bases and J by 0 bases, with 3 bases between the two germline ends. The CDR3 extends over 12 amino acids. The CDR3 spells CASSFGSYEQYF. CDR3 DNA: TGTGCCAGCAGTTTCGGCTCCTACGAGCAGTACTTC.

V is TRBV12-3 or TRBV12-4 and J is TRBJ2-2; 11 bases line up with TRBD1. Trimming took 7 bases from V and 7 from J; bases not matched to a gene: 5. This CDR3 region has 14 residues. The CDR3 bases are TGTGCCAGCATGGGGACAGGGGGATACGGGGAGCTGTTTTTT. This sequence encodes CASMGTGGYGELFF.

J is TRBJ2-1 and V is TRBV6-2 or TRBV6-3; tentative D call: TRBD2 (5 bases). This CDR3 is 14 amino acids long. The ends were cut back, 10 bases at V and 1 base at J, with 14 bases in the middle. The germline V gene has CDR1 MNHEY and CDR2 SVGEGT. CDR3 residues: CATLPGSSYNEQFF. CDR3 nucleotides: TGTGCCACCCTTCCGGGAAGTTCCTACAATGAGCAGTTCTTC.

The chain has TRBV2 and TRBJ2-1; TRBD2 matches 14 bases. Germline V CDR1 and CDR2: SNHLY, FYNNEI. This CDR3 comprises 15 residues. V lost 6 bases to trimming and J lost 7 bases; unmatched junction nucleotides: 5. CDR3: CASRAGLAGVNEQFF. Written as DNA, the CDR3 is TGTGCCAGCAGAGCGGGACTAGCGGGAGTTAATGAGCAGTTCTTC.

V is TRBV10-3 and J is TRBJ1-5; possibly TRBD1 for D (5 bases). The CDR3 has 12 amino acids. Trimming took 10 bases from V and 5 from J, leaving 12 bases between them. CDR1 is ENHRY and CDR2 is SYGVKD in the germline V gene. The CDR3 DNA reads as TGTGCCACCCGGTCGGGGGATCAGCCCCAGCATTTT. Translated, it gives CATRSGDQPQHF.

The rearrangement joins TRBV3-1 to TRBJ1-3, with D perhaps TRBD1 (5 bases). Germline V lookup: CDR1 LGHDT, CDR2 YNNKEL (reference sequence). The V end lost 0 bases, the J end lost 4 bases, and 13 bases lay between the germline ends. CDR3 size: 16 residues. CDR3 residues: CASSQDQRGAGNTIYF. The CDR3 nucleotides read TGTGCCAGCAGCCAAGATCAGAGGGGAGCAGGAAACACCATATATTTT.

CDR3 protein: CASSGLGGSTEAFF. DNA of the CDR3: TGTGCCAGCAGCGGGTTGGGGGGTTCCACTGAAGCTTTCTTT. The chain carries TRBV2 and TRBJ1-1; a possible D gene is TRBD1 (5 bases). The CDR3 runs to 14 residues. Trimming took off 6 bases at V and 4 bases at J, with 15 bases between the two ends. Germline values: CDR1 SNHLY, CDR2 FYNNEI.

V gene TRBV20-1 combines with J gene TRBJ2-7, with 13 bases identical to TRBD2. The CDR3 consists of 14 residues. CDR1 is DFQATT, CDR2 SNEGSKA, per germline (reference sequence). V lost 6 bases, J lost 1 base, and 3 bases stayed unmatched. In nucleotides, the CDR3 is TGCAGTGCGCAACTAGCGGGAGGGTCCTACGAGCAGTACTTC. It encodes CSAQLAGGSYEQYF.

V is TRBV28 and J is TRBJ2-1, with a tentative D call TRBD2 (6 bases). Germline V gives CDR1 MDHEN, CDR2 SYDVKM. The CDR3 length is 12 residues. The V end lost 5 bases, the J end lost 9 bases, and 11 bases lay between the germline ends. The CDR3 DNA reads TGTGCCAGCAGTGTCGGGGGTTTTGAGCAGTTCTTC. This encodes CASSVGGFEQFF.

The chain has TRBV7-2 and TRBJ2-7; D unclear. V was shortened by 0 bases and J by 4 bases, with 7 bases between the two germline ends. The CDR3 spans 13 residues. Per the germline V gene, CDR1 is SGHTA and CDR2 is FQGNSA. The CDR3 loop is CASSLADGYEQYF. CDR3 coding DNA: TGTGCCAGCAGCTTAGCTGATGGGTACGAGCAGTACTTC. The variable domain in full, with the rest retrieved from reference TRBV7-2 and TRBJ2-7, is GAGVSQSPSNKVTEKGKDVELRCDPISGHTALYWYRQSLGQGLEFLIYFQGNSAPDKSGLPSDRFSAERTGGSVSTLTIQRTQQEDSAVYLCASSLADGYEQYFGPGTRLTVT.

CDR3 protein: CASRGTGTTDTQYF. The CDR3 coding sequence is TGTGCCAGCAGGGGGACAGGGACCACAGATACGCAGTATTTT. The genes are TRBV6-5 and TRBJ2-3, with TRBD1 matching over 9 bases. Germline values: CDR1 MNHEY, CDR2 SVGAGI. V lost 6 bases, J lost 2 bases, and 3 bases stayed unmatched. The CDR3 is made up of 14 amino acids.